This TCR beta chain emerged from a study of T cells after yellow fever vaccination. The V gene's germline CDR1 is SGHRS and CDR2 YFSETQ. The V and J ends lost 0 bases and 5 bases respectively, with 7 bases between them. This CDR3 comprises 13 residues. A process of 5'RACE template switching, which added a universal primer site and UMIs, was used to make TCR cDNA. One entry per CDR3 protein results from TCRdb running MiXCR on the 5' RACE reads. The sample lists 450,000 to 650,000 distinct CDR3 sequences, 13% occurring once. Regarding the study as a whole: Repertoires sorted by FACS could include abundant clonotypes that are contaminants from the bulk population. The booster response re-showed most primary clones: 96% CD4, 88% CD8.

This clonotype has a handful of counts. The antigen remains undetermined. The receptor was isolated from a young man who received the YFV17D yellow fever vaccine. The sample consisted of PBMCs, taken on the day of the yellow fever booster vaccination. The gene calls are TRBV5-1 and TRBJ2-3; D ambiguous. CDR3 amino acids: CASSLDRRDTQYF. DNA of the CDR3: TGCGCCAGCAGCTTGGATCGGAGAGATACGCAGTATTTT.